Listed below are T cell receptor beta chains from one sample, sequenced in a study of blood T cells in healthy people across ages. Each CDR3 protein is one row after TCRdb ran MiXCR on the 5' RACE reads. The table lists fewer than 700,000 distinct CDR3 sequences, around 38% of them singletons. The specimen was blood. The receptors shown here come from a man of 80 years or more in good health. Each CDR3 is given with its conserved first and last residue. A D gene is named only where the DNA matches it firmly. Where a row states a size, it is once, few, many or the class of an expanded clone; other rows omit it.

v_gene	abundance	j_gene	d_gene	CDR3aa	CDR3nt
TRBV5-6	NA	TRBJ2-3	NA	CASSQWVDDREYF	TGTGCCAGCAGCCAATGGGTTGATGACCGGGAGTATTTT
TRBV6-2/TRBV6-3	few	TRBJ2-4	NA	CASSLGPGGQNIQYF	TGTGCCAGCAGCCTTGGACCGGGGGGCCAAAACATTCAGTACTTC
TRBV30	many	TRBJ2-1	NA	CAWSMGPSSYNEQFF	TGTGCCTGGAGTATGGGCCCGAGCTCCTACAATGAGCAGTTCTTC
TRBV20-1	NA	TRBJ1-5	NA	CSAAGREGNQPQHF	TGCAGTGCTGCGGGCCGAGAGGGCAATCAGCCCCAGCATTTT
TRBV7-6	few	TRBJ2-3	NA	CASSAGSSRTDTQYF	TGTGCCAGCAGTGCAGGGAGTTCTAGGACAGATACGCAGTATTTT
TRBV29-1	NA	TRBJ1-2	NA	CSVPDRLNYGYTF	TGCAGCGTGCCCGACAGGCTGAACTATGGCTACACCTTC
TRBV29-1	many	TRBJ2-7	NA	CSVAAQGNYEQYF	TGCAGCGTTGCCGCTCAGGGGAACTACGAGCAGTACTTC
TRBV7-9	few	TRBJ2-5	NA	CASSRGRPQETQYF	TGTGCCAGCAGCCGGGGACGGCCCCAAGAGACCCAGTACTTC
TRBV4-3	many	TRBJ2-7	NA	CASSQDVGMGQYF	TGCGCCAGCAGCCAAGATGTCGGGATGGGGCAGTACTTC
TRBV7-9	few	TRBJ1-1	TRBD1	CASSLVTGVNTEAFF	TGTGCCAGCAGCTTAGTAACAGGGGTAAACACTGAAGCTTTCTTT
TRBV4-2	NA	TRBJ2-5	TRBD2	CASSPGTSGDHEQYF	TGTGCCAGCAGCCCGGGGACTAGCGGGGACCATGAGCAGTACTTC
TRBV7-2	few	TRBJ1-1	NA	CASSKQGSRAFF	TGTGCCAGCAGCAAACAGGGTTCACGGGCTTTCTTT